This T cell receptor beta chain was recorded in a study of brain T cells in children with intractable seizures. The time point is: blood from clinic visit 5 months post-surgery; TSC patient then seizure free. The sequenced cases were selected for having the highest brain T cell transcript signatures. Before surgery, patients took at least one anti-epileptic drug. Only in-frame clones appear in the TCRdb table, and some are missing; sequencing was by immunoSEQ multiplex PCR. The table shows about 340,000 clones, with roughly 92% occurring only once. The study, taken as a whole, reports: HCMV serostatus was not known, and viral specificity came from CDR3 similarity only. Pre- and post-surgery blood differed in depth, so pre-surgery absences may be undersampling.

Looked up from germline, CDR1 is SQVTM and CDR2 is ANQGSEA. V was clipped by 4 bases and J by 1 base, with 7 bases between them. This CDR3 comprises 12 residues. Concerning this clone itself: As yet, its antigen is unknown. Within the sample, other DNA sequences also encode this same CDR3.

The source was peripheral blood, collected about 5 months after surgery. The chain recombines TRBV29-1 with TRBJ1-1; D ambiguous. The clonotype originates from a boy under two years old with tuberous sclerosis and intractable seizures. The DNA for the CDR3 is TGCAGCGTTGCCCAAGGGAACACTGAAGCTTTCTTT. This gives the protein CSVAQGNTEAFF.